What follows describes a single T cell receptor beta chain. Trimming stripped 3 bases from V and 3 bases from J, with 16 bases between. The germline CDR1 and CDR2 sequences are SGHNT and YYREEE (reference sequence). This CDR3 comprises 15 residues. The data were produced by immunoSEQ multiplex PCR, yet TCRdb's version contains in-frame clones alone and is incomplete. The table has under 50,000 clones, around 90% seen once. This entry is derived from a study of T cell changes during pregnancy in multiple sclerosis. The material sequenced was peripheral blood, taken in the first trimester of pregnancy. The receptor was derived from a female donor in good health, enrolled as a control in a pregnancy study. This chain connects TRBV5-4 to TRBJ2-7; D might be TRBD2 (7 bases). The CDR3 coding sequence is TGTGCCAGCAGCTCCTGGGGGGGGCAGGGCTACGAGCAGTACTTC. Protein: CASSSWGGQGYEQYF. Looking up the rest from reference TRBV5-4 and TRBJ2-7 gives the full variable domain: ETGVTQSPTHLIKTRGQQVTLRCSSQSGHNTVSWYQQALGQGPQFIFQYYREEENGRGNFPPRFSGLQFPNYSSELNVNALELDDSALYLCASSSWGGQGYEQYFGPGTRLTVT.